This T cell receptor (beta chain) comes out of a study of cytomegalovirus exposure and HLA in healthy donors. Looking at the study overall: Inside one of the first data releases sat tens of millions of unique TCRs taken from HLA-typed donors. Study observations and caveats: For most TCR beta V segments, an earlier analysis put the productive rate at about 87% or about 30% of the time. The authors enumerated around 150 TCR beta chains as linked to cytomegalovirus. Another analysis was done later, and it associated approximately 15,000 TCR beta sequences with HLA alleles at 0.05 false discovery rate.

Germline V CDR1 and CDR2: SGHRS, YFSETQ. V lost 6 bases and J 2 bases, leaving 24 bases between the germline ends. The CDR3 has 17 amino acids. In the PCR, 60 Vbeta and 13 Jbeta primers were used. TCRdb's copy holds only in-frame clones and misses some; the assay was immunoSEQ multiplex PCR. The sample comprises approximately 150,000 clones, 75% to 90% of which are singletons, and under 3% rests with the top ten. A remark on this clone: Its antigen remains unknown.

The chain has TRBV5-1 and TRBJ2-7, with D hard to call. This clonotype originated in a male donor in good health and CMV-seronegative. The sequencing sample was made of PBMCs. This CDR3 is CASNLKATKIFTYEQYF. The CDR3 nucleotides read TGCGCCAGCAACCTCAAGGCCACTAAAATTTTTACCTACGAGCAGTACTTC.